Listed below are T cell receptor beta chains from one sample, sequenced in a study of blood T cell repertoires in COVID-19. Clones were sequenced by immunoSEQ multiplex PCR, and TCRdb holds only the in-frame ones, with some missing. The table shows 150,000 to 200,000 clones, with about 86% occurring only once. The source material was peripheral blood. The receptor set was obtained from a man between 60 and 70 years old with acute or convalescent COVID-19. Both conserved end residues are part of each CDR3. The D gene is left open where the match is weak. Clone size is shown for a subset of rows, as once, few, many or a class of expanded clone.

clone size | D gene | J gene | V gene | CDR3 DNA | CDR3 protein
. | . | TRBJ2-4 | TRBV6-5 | TGTGCCAGCACCAAGGGACTTTGGGACATTCAGTACTTC | CASTKGLWDIQYF
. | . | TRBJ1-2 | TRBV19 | TGTGCCAGTAGCTTGTGGAGGGCCAACTATGGCTACACCTTC | CASSLWRANYGYTF
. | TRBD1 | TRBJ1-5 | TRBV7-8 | TGTGCCAGCAGCCAAGACAGGGAAATGGGGCCCCAGCATTTT | CASSQDREMGPQHF
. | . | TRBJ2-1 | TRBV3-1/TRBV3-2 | TGTGCCAGCAGCCAAGGTGGGACTGGGCAGTTCTTC | CASSQGGTGQFF
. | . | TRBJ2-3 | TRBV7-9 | TGTGCCAGCAGCCCACCACAGGACCCATGGGGAGATACGCAGTATTTT | CASSPPQDPWGDTQYF
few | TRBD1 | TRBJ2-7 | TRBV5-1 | TGCGCCAGCTCCTCCGGGGACAGGGATTCAAACGAGCAGTACTTC | CASSSGDRDSNEQYF
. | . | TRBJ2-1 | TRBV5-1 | TGCGCCAGCAGCTTGGCCCACCTTGGAGACAATGAGCAGTTCTTC | CASSLAHLGDNEQFF
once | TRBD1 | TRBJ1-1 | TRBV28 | TGTGCCAGCAGTTTTCCCAGGGGGCCCACTGAAGCTTTCTTT | CASSFPRGPTEAFF
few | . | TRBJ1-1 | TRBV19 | TGTGCCAGTCGGGGGGGGCCGGGTGAAGCTTTCTTT | CASRGGPGEAFF
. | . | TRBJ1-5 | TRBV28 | TGTGCCAGCAGTTCCTCCGGACAGCCCAAATTCAATCAGCCCCAGCATTTT | CASSSSGQPKFNQPQHF
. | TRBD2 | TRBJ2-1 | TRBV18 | TGTGCCAGCTCTCACTCTCGACTAGCGGGGGGTTACAATGAGCAGTTCTTC | CASSHSRLAGGYNEQFF
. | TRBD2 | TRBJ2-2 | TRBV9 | TGTGCCAGCAGCGTACGCGGGAGGGCCGATTTCGGGGAGCTGTTTTTT | CASSVRGRADFGELFF
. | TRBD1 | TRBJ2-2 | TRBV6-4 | TGTGCCAGCAGTGACTTATCGGACAGGGCGAACACCGGGGAGCTGTTTTTT | CASSDLSDRANTGELFF
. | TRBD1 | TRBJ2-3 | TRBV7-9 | TGTGCCAGCAGCCCCGGGGGAGGCAGGGGGCGGACAGATACGCAGTATTTT | CASSPGGGRGRTDTQYF
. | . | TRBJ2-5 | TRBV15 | TGTGCCACCAGCAGAGTCAGGGTATCACAAGAGACCCAGTACTTC | CATSRVRVSQETQYF
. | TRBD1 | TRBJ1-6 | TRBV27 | TGTGCCAGCAGCTCCGGGACAGGCTCCTATAATTCACCCCTCCACTTT | CASSSGTGSYNSPLHF
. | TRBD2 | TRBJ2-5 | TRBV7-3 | TGTGCCAGCAGCTTACAGCCTAGCGGGAGAGGCGGTTCCGCAGAGACCCAGTACTTC | CASSLQPSGRGGSAETQYF
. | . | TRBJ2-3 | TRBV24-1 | TGTGCCACCAGTGATTTGGCCTCAGGGGCAGATACGCAGTATTTT | CATSDLASGADTQYF
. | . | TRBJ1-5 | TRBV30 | TGTGCCTGGAGTACGCCACAGGGTGTTCAGCCCCAGCATTTT | CAWSTPQGVQPQHF
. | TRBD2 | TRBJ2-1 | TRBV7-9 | TGTGCCAGCAGCTTAGCGATACTAGCGGGGGGAGGGGAGGAGCAGTTCTTC | CASSLAILAGGGEEQFF
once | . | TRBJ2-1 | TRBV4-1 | TGCGCCAGCAGCCAAGTTTCTAGGACTCTAAACAACAATGAGCAGTTCTTC | CASSQVSRTLNNNEQFF
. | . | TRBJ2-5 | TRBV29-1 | TGCAGCGTTGCTCAGGGTGGGGAGACCCAGTACTTC | CSVAQGGETQYF
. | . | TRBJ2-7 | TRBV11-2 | TGTGCCAGCAGCGCACAAGTCAGGGTACCCTACGAGCAGTACTTC | CASSAQVRVPYEQYF
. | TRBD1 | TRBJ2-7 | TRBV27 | TGTGCCAGCTCTACCCCACGAGGCAGGGGGCCCCACGAGCAGTACTTC | CASSTPRGRGPHEQYF
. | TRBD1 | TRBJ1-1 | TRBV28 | TGTGCCAGCAGTCCTCAGGGGGGCACTGAAGCTTTCTTT | CASSPQGGTEAFF
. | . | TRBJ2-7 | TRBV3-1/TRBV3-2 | TGTGCCAGCAGTTTCCCAGGTTTCTACGAGCAGTACTTC | CASSFPGFYEQYF
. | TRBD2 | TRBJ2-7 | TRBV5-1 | TGCGCCAGCAGCTTGGGGGCTAGCGGGCCCCTTTCCTACGAGCAGTACTTC | CASSLGASGPLSYEQYF
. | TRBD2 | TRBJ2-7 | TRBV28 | TGTGCCAGCAGTTCAGACTTAGCGGGAGAGGCCTACGAGCAGTACTTC | CASSSDLAGEAYEQYF
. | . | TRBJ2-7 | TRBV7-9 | TGTGCCAGCAGTCTTACCTACGAGCAGTACTTC | CASSLTYEQYF
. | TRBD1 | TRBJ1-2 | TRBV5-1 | TGCGCCAGCAGCCAATCAGGGGGGAACTATGGCTACACCTTC | CASSQSGGNYGYTF
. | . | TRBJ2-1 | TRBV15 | TGTGCCACCAGCAGTAGTGGTGAGCAGTTCTTC | CATSSSGEQFF
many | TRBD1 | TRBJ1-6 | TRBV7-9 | TGTGCCAGCAGAAAAAGGGACAGGGTGAATTCACCCCTCCACTTT | CASRKRDRVNSPLHF
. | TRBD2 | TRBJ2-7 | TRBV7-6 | TGTGCCAGCAGCCCATTAGCGGGGGCCTTCTCCGAGCAGTACTTC | CASSPLAGAFSEQYF
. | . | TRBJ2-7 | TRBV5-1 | TGCGCCAGCAGCTTGGGAACATCCTCCGGGTCCTACGAGCAGTACTTC | CASSLGTSSGSYEQYF
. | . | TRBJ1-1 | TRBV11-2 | TGTGCCAGCAGCTTCGATCCCGGCAGGGCGAACACTGAAGCTTTCTTT | CASSFDPGRANTEAFF
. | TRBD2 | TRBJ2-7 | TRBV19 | TGTGCCAGCACGACGGGACACGGGAGGGCATACGAGCAGTACTTC | CASTTGHGRAYEQYF
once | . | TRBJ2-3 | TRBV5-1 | TGCGCCAGCAGCTTGGCTGCCGAGGAGGATACGCAGTATTTT | CASSLAAEEDTQYF